Shown below are 21 T cell receptor beta chains from a single sample sequenced in a study of graft-versus-host responses after intestinal transplantation. Assay used: immunoSEQ multiplex PCR; TCRdb lists only in-frame clones, some missing. The data contain roughly 14,000 clones, just under 30% of them singletons. Sample: alloreactive CD4+ T cells from a mixed lymphocyte reaction culture, taken before intestinal transplant. The sample's subset: CFSE-low proliferating T cells sorted from roughly 6-day pre-transplant mixed lymphocyte reaction (GvH or HvG direction). The origin of the receptors is a human patient who received an intestinal transplant.

The genes are TRBV29-1 and TRBJ2-2, with D uncertain. The CDR3 totals 14 residues. Germline CDR1 reads SQVTM; CDR2 reads ANQGSEA. The germline V and J ends were trimmed by 4 bases and 6 bases, with 15 bases remaining between them. CDR3 DNA sequence: TGCAGCGTTGTGTGGATAGGGATACCCGGGGAGCTGTTTTTT. This translates into CSVVWIGIPGELFF.

This clone has only a few counts. The CDR3 region is CASSLSAANEQYF. The DNA for the CDR3 is TGCGCCAGCAGCTTGAGCGCGGCTAACGAGCAGTACTTC. The J gene is TRBJ2-7, the V gene TRBV5-1; D is undetermined. V lost 1 base, J lost 5 bases, and 10 bases lay in between. This CDR3 has 13 amino acids. Germline V gene sequence: CDR1 SGHRS, CDR2 YFSETQ. The entire variable domain, with the rest obtained from reference TRBV5-1 and TRBJ2-7, is as follows: KAGVTQTPRYLIKTRGQQVTLSCSPISGHRSVSWYQQTPGQGLQFLFEYFSETQRNKGNFPGRFSGRQFSNSRSEMNVSTLELGDSALYLCASSLSAANEQYFGPGTRLTVT.

The V and J genes are TRBV4-3 and TRBJ2-1, with a possible D match to TRBD1 (6 bases). This CDR3 region has 14 residues. V was clipped by 3 bases and J by 6 bases, with 12 bases between them. CDR1 is LGHNA, CDR2 YSLEER, per germline. DNA of the CDR3: TGCGCCAGCAGCCAGGGACATAGTTTCAATGAGCAGTTCTTC. It is translated as CASSQGHSFNEQFF.

The V gene is TRBV5-8, the J gene TRBJ1-1, with no clear D. This CDR3 comprises 11 residues. Germline CDR1 is SGHTS and CDR2 is YDEGEE. Trimming left V 1 base short and J 4 bases short, with 2 bases between. As DNA, the CDR3 is TGTGCCAGCAGCTTGTTCACTGAAGCTTTCTTT. It translates to CASSLFTEAFF.

The chain links TRBV14 to TRBJ1-2; D is ambiguous. The CDR3 runs to 17 residues. Germline lookup yields CDR1 SGHDN and CDR2 FVKESK. The V end was cut by 6 bases, the J end by 3 bases, with 23 bases between. The CDR3 sequence: CASSEYAVRSVDYGYTF. The DNA for the CDR3 is TGTGCCAGCAGTGAATATGCTGTTCGGAGCGTCGACTATGGCTACACCTTC.

This clone was counted only a few times. The rearrangement links TRBV5-4 to TRBJ2-2; 13 bases agree with TRBD2. The CDR3 is made up of 17 amino acids. V lost 0 bases, J lost 4 bases, and 3 bases stayed unmatched. Germline CDR1 SGHNT, CDR2 YYREEE (reference sequence). The CDR3 DNA sequence: TGTGCCAGCAGCTTGGGGACTAGCGGGAGCGTCACCGGGGAGCTGTTTTTT. It is translated as CASSLGTSGSVTGELFF.

In its sample, this clone was seen a few times. The rearrangement uses TRBV2 and TRBJ1-1, with D unclear. The V and J ends lost 4 bases and 1 base respectively, with 4 bases between them. This CDR3 spans 12 amino acids. The germline V gene has CDR1 SNHLY and CDR2 FYNNEI. The DNA for the CDR3 is TGTGCCAGCAGTGGGGGGAACACTGAAGCTTTCTTT. The encoded protein is CASSGGNTEAFF.

The sample holds a few counts of this clone. CDR3 sequence: CASPPPGRGSFNEQFF. Here the CDR3 DNA reads TGTGCCAGCCCCCCGCCCGGCAGGGGATCGTTCAATGAGCAGTTCTTC. V is TRBV28 and J is TRBJ2-1, with D possibly TRBD1 on 6 matching bases. This CDR3 region has 16 residues. Germline V gives CDR1 MDHEN, CDR2 SYDVKM. Between the trimmed V and J ends, which lost 8 bases and 6 bases, there was a span of 23 bases.

In its sample, this clone ranks as medium-sized. The V call is TRBV18, the J call TRBJ2-3, with 9 bases aligning to TRBD2. CDR1 and CDR2 (germline): KGHSH, LQKENI. V lost 1 base to trimming and J lost 2 bases; unmatched junction nucleotides: 4. This CDR3 spans 16 amino acids. CDR3: CASSPRASGITDTQYF. The CDR3 DNA reads as TGTGCCAGCTCACCACGGGCTAGCGGGATCACAGATACGCAGTATTTT.

This sequence joins TRBV15 and TRBJ2-1, with D maybe TRBD2 (5 bases). The germline gives CDR1 LNHNV, CDR2 YYDKDF (reference sequence). V lost 2 bases and J lost 8, with 19 bases in between. The CDR3 length is 16 residues. The CDR3: CATSRQPEAGGDEQFF. CDR3 sequence (DNA): TGTGCCACCAGCAGACAGCCTGAGGCGGGTGGCGATGAGCAGTTCTTC.

The chain links TRBV7-3 to TRBJ1-1; no reliable D call. There are 13 residues in the CDR3. Trimming took 5 bases from V and 2 from J, leaving 9 bases between them. Germline V CDR1 and CDR2: SGHTA, FQGTGA. In DNA form, the CDR3 reads TGTGCCAGCAGCGAGGACCGAAACACTGAAGCTTTCTTT. This translates into CASSEDRNTEAFF.

By share, this clone ranks as medium-sized. The rearrangement uses TRBV18 and TRBJ1-5; D gene unclear. Germline V gene sequence: CDR1 KGHSH, CDR2 LQKENI. This CDR3 region has 10 residues. Trimming took 5 bases from V and 14 from J, leaving 10 bases between them. CDR3: CASSNGCKHF. The CDR3 DNA is TGTGCCAGCTCAAACGGGTGCAAGCATTTT.

This rearrangement joins TRBV1 to TRBJ2-1; the D call TRBD2 from the table was never checked on the DNA. TRBV1 corresponds to a pseudogene. The CDR3 loop spans 16 amino acids. CDR3 sequence (DNA): TGCACCAGCAGCCAAGAATCGGGAGATATATACAATGAGCAGTTCTTC. Translation: CTSSQESGDIYNEQFF.

In its sample, this clone was seen a few times. This chain connects TRBV28 to TRBJ1-5; D is perhaps TRBD1 (5 bases). V lost 6 bases, J lost 6 bases, and 21 bases lay in between. The germline gives CDR1 MDHEN, CDR2 SYDVKM. The CDR3 runs 16 residues. The CDR3 region is CASSPQNGGRSQPQHF. CDR3 bases: TGTGCCAGCAGCCCTCAAAACGGGGGAAGAAGTCAGCCCCAGCATTTT.

This clone was counted a few times. CDR3 nucleotide sequence: TGTGCCACCAGCAGAGATTTAGGGGGGGCGGATGAGCAGTTCTTC. As protein: CATSRDLGGADEQFF. This chain connects TRBV15 to TRBJ2-1; TRBD2 might be the D (7 bases). V was cut by 0 bases and J by 8 bases, with 14 bases left in between. The CDR3 runs to 15 residues. Per the germline V gene, CDR1 is LNHNV and CDR2 is YYDKDF (reference sequence).

V is TRBV7-9 and J is TRBJ2-4; D uncertain. Trimming took off 7 bases at V and 3 bases at J, with 19 bases between the two ends. The CDR3 is 16 residues long. Germline CDR1 and CDR2: SEHNR and FQNEAQ (reference sequence). The CDR3 DNA reads TGTGCCAGCATCCCCTACTGGCCCCCCCGCAAAAACATTCAGTACTTC. Its protein is CASIPYWPPRKNIQYF.

In the case of this clone: One base separates it from a far larger clone, so it is likely a read error. This chain joins TRBV19 and TRBJ2-6; 12 nucleotides align to TRBD1. CDR3 size: 15 residues. Germline CDR1 and CDR2: LNHDA and SQIVND (reference sequence). In nucleotides, the CDR3 is TGTGCCGGTAGGGACAGGGGGCGTGGGGCCAACGTCCTGACTTTC. Translation: CAGRDRGRGANVLTF. Using reference TRBV19 and TRBJ2-6 for the parts outside the CDR3, the full variable domain is DGGITQSPKYLFRKEGQNVTLSCEQNLNHDAMYWYRQDPGQGLRLIYYSQIVNDFQKGDIAEGYSVSREKKESFPLTVTSAQKNPTAFYLCAGRDRGRGANVLTFGAGSRLTVL.

This clone was seen a handful of times. The chain couples TRBV28 to TRBJ2-5, with D perhaps TRBD2 (7 bases). Gene TRBJ2-7 matches the end of the DNA better, so the J call may be wrong. Germline CDR1 and CDR2: MDHEN and SYDVKM. This CDR3 spans 15 amino acids. CDR3: CASSFGRGIAYEQYF. Here the CDR3 DNA reads TGTGCCAGCAGTTTTGGGAGGGGGATCGCCTACGAGCAGTACTTC.

The chain couples TRBV2 to TRBJ1-1, with D hard to call. V lost 6 bases, J lost 1 base, and 3 bases lay in between. This CDR3 is built from 11 residues. Per the germline V gene, CDR1 is SNHLY and CDR2 is FYNNEI. The CDR3 reads CASSQNTEAFF. The CDR3, as DNA: TGTGCCAGCAGCCAGAACACTGAAGCTTTCTTT.

This chain links TRBV6-5 with TRBJ2-7; D remains unclear. CDR1 is MNHEY, CDR2 SVGAGI, per germline. Trimming cost V 6 bases and J 3 bases, with 18 bases left between them. The CDR3 extends over 15 amino acids. The CDR3 DNA follows: TGTGCCAGCAGGGCCTCTGGGCAGAGGAGCTACGAGCAGTACTTC. Protein product: CASRASGQRSYEQYF.

The chain couples TRBV6-6 to TRBJ2-7; D is perhaps TRBD1 (6 bases). The CDR3 has 15 amino acids. The V gene lost 2 bases and the J gene lost 2 bases, with 13 bases spanning the gap. Germline assignment: CDR1 MNHNY and CDR2 SVGAGI (reference sequence). CDR3 amino acids: CASSYQRTAPYEQYF. Here the CDR3 DNA reads TGTGCCAGCAGTTACCAAAGGACAGCCCCCTACGAGCAGTACTTC.